This T cell receptor (beta chain) was recorded in a study of T cells expressing NK-cell markers. Study background: Repertoire data for TCR beta were derived from sorted T cells (CD3+CD56+NKG2C+, CD3+CD56+NKG2C- and CD3+CD56-NKG2C+).

From its re-call of the 5' RACE reads, TCRdb lists each CDR3 protein once, without DNA. The table counts some 600,000 distinct CDR3 sequences; less than 4.5% lies in the top ten. The TCR was taken from a young man in good health. Sequencing was done on a sample of blood T cells: a sorted CD56 or NKG2C T cell subset, CD4+ or CD8+ T cells, or bulk PBMC T cells (not recorded which).

CDR3 amino acids: CASSWGPLQTQYF. The gene calls are TRBV7-9 and TRBJ2-5; the D call from TCRdb, TRBD1, cannot be confirmed without DNA. The CDR3 runs 13 residues. Germline V gene lookup returns CDR1 SEHNR and CDR2 FQNEAQ (reference sequence).